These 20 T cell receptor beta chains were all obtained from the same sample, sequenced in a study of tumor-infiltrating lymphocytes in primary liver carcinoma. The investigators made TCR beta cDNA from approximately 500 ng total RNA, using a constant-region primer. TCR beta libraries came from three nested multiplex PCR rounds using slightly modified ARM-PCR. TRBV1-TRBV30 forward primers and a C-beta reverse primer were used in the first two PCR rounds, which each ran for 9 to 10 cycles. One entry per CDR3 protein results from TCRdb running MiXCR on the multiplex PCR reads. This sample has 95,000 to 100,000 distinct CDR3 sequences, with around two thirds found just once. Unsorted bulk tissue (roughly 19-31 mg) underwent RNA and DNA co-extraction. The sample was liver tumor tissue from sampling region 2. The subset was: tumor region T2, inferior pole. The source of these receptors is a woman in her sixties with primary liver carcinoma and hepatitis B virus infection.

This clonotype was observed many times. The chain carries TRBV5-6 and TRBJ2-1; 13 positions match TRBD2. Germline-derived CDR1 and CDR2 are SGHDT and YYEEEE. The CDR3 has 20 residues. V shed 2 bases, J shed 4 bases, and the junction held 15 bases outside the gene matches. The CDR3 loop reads CASSFGRTSGRTYVYNEQFF. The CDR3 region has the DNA TGTGCCAGCAGCTTCGGGAGGACTAGCGGGAGAACCTATGTATACAATGAGCAGTTCTTC.

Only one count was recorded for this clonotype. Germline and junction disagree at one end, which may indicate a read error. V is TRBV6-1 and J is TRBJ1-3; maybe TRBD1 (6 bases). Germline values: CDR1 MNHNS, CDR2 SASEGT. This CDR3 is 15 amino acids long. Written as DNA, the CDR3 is TGTACCAGCAGTGAAATGTGGGGGCTCGGATACACCATATATTTT. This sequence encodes CTSSEMWGLGYTIYF.

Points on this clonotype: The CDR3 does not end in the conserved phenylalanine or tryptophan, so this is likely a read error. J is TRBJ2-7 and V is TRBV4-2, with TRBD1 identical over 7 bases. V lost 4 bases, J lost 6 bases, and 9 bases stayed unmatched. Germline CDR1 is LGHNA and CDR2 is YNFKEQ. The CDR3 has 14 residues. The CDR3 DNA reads TGTGCCAGCAGCCGAGACGGACAGGTTCGCGAGCAGTACCTC. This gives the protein CASSRDGQVREQYL.

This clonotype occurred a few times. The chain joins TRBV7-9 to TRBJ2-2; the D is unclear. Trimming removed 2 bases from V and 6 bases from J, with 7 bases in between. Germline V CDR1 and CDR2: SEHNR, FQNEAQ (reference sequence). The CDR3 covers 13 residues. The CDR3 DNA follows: TGTGCCAGCAGCTTACTAGGTTCCGGGGAGCTGTTTTTT. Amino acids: CASSLLGSGELFF.

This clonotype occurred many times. This CDR3 reads CSVARTGGGEQFF. The CDR3 region has the DNA TGCAGCGTTGCCAGGACCGGGGGAGGGGAGCAGTTCTTC. The chain links TRBV29-1 to TRBJ2-1; 7 bases agree with TRBD2. The length of the CDR3 is 13 residues. Trimming at V came to 4 bases and at J to 10 bases, leaving 10 bases not matched to a gene. Germline CDR1 is SQVTM and CDR2 is ANQGSEA.

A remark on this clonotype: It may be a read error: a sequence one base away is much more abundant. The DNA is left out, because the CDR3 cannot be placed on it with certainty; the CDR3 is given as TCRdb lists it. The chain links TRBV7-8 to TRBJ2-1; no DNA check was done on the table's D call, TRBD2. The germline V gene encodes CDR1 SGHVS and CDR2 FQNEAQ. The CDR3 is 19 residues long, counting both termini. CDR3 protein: CASSLVALGSSGRANGEFF.

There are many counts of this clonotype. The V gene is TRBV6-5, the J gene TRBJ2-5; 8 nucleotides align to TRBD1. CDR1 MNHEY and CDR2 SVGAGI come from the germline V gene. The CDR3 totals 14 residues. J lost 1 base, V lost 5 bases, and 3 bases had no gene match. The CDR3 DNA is TGTGCCAGCAGTGGCACAGGGGGCCAAGAGACCCAGTACTTC. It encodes CASSGTGGQETQYF.

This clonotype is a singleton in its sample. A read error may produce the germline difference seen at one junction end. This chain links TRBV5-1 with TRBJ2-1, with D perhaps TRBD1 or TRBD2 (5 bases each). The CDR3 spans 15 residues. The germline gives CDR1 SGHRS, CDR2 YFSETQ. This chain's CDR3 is CTSSLDGGIYNEQFF. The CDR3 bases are TGCACCAGCAGCTTGGATGGGGGAATCTACAACGAGCAGTTCTTC.

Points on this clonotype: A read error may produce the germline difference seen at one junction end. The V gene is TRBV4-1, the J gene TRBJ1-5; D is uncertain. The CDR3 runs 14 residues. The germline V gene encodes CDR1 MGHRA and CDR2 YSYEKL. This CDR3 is CAISPTETGRPQHF. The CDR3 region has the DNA TGCGCCATCAGCCCAACCGAGACGGGTCGGCCCCAGCATTTT.

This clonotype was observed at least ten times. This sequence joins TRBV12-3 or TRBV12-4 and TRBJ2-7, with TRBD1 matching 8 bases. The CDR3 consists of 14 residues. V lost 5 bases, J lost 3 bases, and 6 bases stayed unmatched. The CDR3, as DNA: TGTGCCAGCAGTAAAGGACAGGGAAGCTACGAGCAGTACTTC. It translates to CASSKGQGSYEQYF.

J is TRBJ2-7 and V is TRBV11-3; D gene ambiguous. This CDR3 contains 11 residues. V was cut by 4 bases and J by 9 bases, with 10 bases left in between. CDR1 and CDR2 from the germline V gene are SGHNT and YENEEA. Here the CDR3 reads CASSCSYRQYF. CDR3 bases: TGTGCCAGCAGCTGTTCCTACAGGCAGTACTTC.

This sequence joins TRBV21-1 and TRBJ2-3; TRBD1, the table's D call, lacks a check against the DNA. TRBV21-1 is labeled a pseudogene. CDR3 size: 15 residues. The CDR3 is CASSPRAHNTDTQYF. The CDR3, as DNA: TGTGCCAGCAGCCCTCGCGCCCATAACACAGATACGCAGTATTTT.

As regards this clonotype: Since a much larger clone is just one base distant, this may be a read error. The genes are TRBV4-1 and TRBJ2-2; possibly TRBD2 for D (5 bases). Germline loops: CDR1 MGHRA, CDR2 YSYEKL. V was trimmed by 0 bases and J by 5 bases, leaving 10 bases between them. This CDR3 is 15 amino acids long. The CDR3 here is CASSQEVRGTGELFF. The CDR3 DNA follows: TGCGCCAGCAGCCAAGAGGTACGGGGAACCGGGGAGCTGTTTTTT.

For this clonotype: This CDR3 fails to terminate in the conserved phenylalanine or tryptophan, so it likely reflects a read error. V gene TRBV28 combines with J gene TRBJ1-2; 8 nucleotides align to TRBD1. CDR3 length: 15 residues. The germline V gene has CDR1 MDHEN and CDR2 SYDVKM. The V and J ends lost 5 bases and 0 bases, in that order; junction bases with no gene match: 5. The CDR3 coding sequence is TGTGCCAGCAGTCGACAGGGGACCCCTAACTATGGCTACACCTCC. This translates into CASSRQGTPNYGYTS.

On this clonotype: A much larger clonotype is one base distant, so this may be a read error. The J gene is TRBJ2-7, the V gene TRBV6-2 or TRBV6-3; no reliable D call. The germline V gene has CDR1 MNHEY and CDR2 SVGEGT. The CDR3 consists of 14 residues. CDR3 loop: CVSRPLQTPYEQYF. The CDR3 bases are TGTGTCAGCAGACCCCTCCAAACCCCTTACGAGCAGTACTTC.

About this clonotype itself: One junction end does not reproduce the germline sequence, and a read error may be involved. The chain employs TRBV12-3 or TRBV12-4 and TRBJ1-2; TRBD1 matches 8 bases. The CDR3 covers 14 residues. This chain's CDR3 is CASSPPRTGLGYAF. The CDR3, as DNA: TGTGCCAGCAGTCCTCCACGGACAGGGCTCGGCTACGCCTTC.

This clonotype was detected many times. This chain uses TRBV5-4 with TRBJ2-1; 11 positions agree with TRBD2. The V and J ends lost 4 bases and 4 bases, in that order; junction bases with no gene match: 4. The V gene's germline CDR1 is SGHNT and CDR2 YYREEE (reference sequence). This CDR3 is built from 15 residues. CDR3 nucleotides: TGTGCCAGCAGCGTCAGACTAGCGGGGTACAATGAGCAGTTCTTC. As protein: CASSVRLAGYNEQFF.

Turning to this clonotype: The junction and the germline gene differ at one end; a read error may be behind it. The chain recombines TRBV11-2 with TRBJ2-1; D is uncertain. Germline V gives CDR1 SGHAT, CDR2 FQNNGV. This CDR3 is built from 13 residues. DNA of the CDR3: TGCGTCACCAGCTTAGAGTCAGCGAGTGAGCAGTTCTTC. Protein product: CVTSLESASEQFF.

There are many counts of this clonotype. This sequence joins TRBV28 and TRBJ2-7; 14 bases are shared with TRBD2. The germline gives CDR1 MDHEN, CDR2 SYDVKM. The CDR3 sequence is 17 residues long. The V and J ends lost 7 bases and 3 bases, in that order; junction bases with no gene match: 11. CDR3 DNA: TGTGCCAGCACCCCTTTCGGGGGACTAGCGGGAGACTACGAGCAGTACTTC. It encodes CASTPFGGLAGDYEQYF.

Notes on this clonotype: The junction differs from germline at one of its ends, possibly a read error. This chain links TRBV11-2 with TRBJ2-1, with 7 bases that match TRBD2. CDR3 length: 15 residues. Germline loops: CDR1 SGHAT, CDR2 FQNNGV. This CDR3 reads CASSLNSGGSNEQFF. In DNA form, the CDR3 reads TGTGCCAGTAGCTTAAACTCGGGAGGTTCGAATGAGCAGTTCTTC.